This T cell receptor beta chain was identified during a study of blood T cell repertoires in COVID-19. Libraries were prepared by immunoSEQ multiplex PCR; TCRdb keeps only in-frame clonotypes and omits some of them. The data hold 30,000 to 35,000 clones, with approximately 81% observed a single time. The germline CDR1 and CDR2 sequences are MNHEY and SMNVEV (reference sequence). Trimming at V came to 5 bases and at J to 6 bases, leaving 4 bases not matched to a gene. This CDR3 spans 13 amino acids. Sequencing was performed on peripheral blood. This clonotype was obtained from a human donor with acute or convalescent COVID-19. The donor label of this sample is uncertain. The chain couples TRBV27 to TRBJ1-1; 9 nucleotides agree with TRBD1. The CDR3, as DNA: TGTGCCAGCAGTGGACAGGGGCTGGCTGAAGCTTTCTTT. Residues: CASSGQGLAEAFF.